The 23 T cell receptor beta chains listed next were all sequenced from one sample in a study of OX40 agonist ivuxolimab in advanced cancers. Sequenced by immunoSEQ multiplex PCR; TCRdb stores in-frame clones only, minus some. The table records 90,000 to 100,000 clones, roughly 95% of them present only once. The sequencing used CD4+ or CD8+ T cells sorted from blood, collected in a trial of the OX40 agonist ivuxolimab. Receptor source: an adult with an advanced solid tumor such as melanoma, head and neck, liver or kidney cancer.

This chain uses TRBV10-3 with TRBJ1-5; weak D call: TRBD1 (5 bases). Germline V gene data show CDR1 as ENHRY and CDR2 as SYGVKD. V lost 4 bases and J 4 bases, leaving 11 bases between the germline ends. This CDR3 contains 14 residues. The CDR3 is CAISADSQNQPQHF. In DNA form, the CDR3 reads TGTGCCATCAGTGCCGACAGTCAGAATCAGCCCCAGCATTTT.

The chain uses TRBV5-4 and TRBJ2-5; D gene ambiguous. V lost 0 bases to trimming and J lost 4 bases, with 4 bases between them. In germline, CDR1 is SGHNT, CDR2 YYREEE (reference sequence). This CDR3 spans 12 amino acids. The CDR3 region is CASSLEGETQYF. The CDR3 DNA reads as TGTGCCAGCAGCTTGGAAGGAGAGACCCAGTACTTC.

The V call is TRBV4-2, the J call TRBJ1-4, with D possibly matching TRBD1 (6 bases). This CDR3 contains 17 residues. Trimming left V 2 bases short and J 0 bases short, with 13 bases between. Germline CDR1 and CDR2: LGHNA and YNFKEQ. The CDR3 protein is CASSQWQEGATNEKLFF. CDR3 in DNA: TGTGCCAGCAGCCAATGGCAAGAGGGGGCAACTAATGAAAAACTGTTTTTT.

In regard to this clone: Other DNA sequences in this sample translate to the same CDR3. The genes are TRBV7-2 and TRBJ2-1; possibly TRBD2 for D (6 bases). The CDR3 loop spans 14 amino acids. The V end was cut by 1 base, the J end by 6 bases, with 10 bases between. Germline V gene sequence: CDR1 SGHTA, CDR2 FQGNSA. The DNA of the CDR3 is TGTGCCAGCAGCTTAGGGAGGGCTTTCAATGAGCAGTTCTTC. Translation gives CASSLGRAFNEQFF.

V and J are TRBV5-6 and TRBJ2-7, with D perhaps TRBD1 or TRBD2 (5 bases each). CDR3 length: 15 amino acids. Germline assignment: CDR1 SGHDT and CDR2 YYEEEE. V was trimmed by 4 bases and J by 3 bases, leaving 17 bases between them. CDR3: CASSLDTFGGYEQYF. The CDR3 DNA sequence: TGTGCCAGCAGCCTGGACACCTTTGGAGGCTACGAGCAGTACTTC.

In nucleotides, the CDR3 is TGTGCCAGCAGCTTAAGAGGGGGCGAGCAGTACTTC. As protein: CASSLRGGEQYF. The rearrangement joins TRBV11-3 to TRBJ2-7; a weak D match, TRBD1 (6 bases). This CDR3 has 12 amino acids. The germline CDR1 and CDR2 sequences are SGHNT and YENEEA. The ends were cut back, 2 bases at V and 6 bases at J, with 8 bases in the middle.

V is TRBV4-3 and J is TRBJ2-1; 11 positions match TRBD2. There are 15 residues in the CDR3. Germline-derived CDR1 and CDR2 are LGHNA and YSLEER. With 5 bases clipped from V and 4 bases from J, the junction kept 4 bases outside the gene matches. In DNA form, the CDR3 reads TGCGCCAGCAGCTCCGTAGCGGGAGGGTACAATGAGCAGTTCTTC. This sequence encodes CASSSVAGGYNEQFF.

This chain connects TRBV7-3 to TRBJ2-3, with 7 bases that match TRBD1. Germline CDR1 reads SGHTA; CDR2 reads FQGTGA. The V and J ends lost 8 bases and 0 bases, in that order; junction bases with no gene match: 8. The CDR3 length is 15 residues. The CDR3 is CASAVGTVSTDTQYF. CDR3 sequence (DNA): TGTGCCAGCGCCGTAGGGACAGTAAGCACAGATACGCAGTATTTT.

The rearrangement joins TRBV5-4 to TRBJ2-3; TRBD2 matches at 7 bases. The V segment lost 3 bases and the J segment 4 bases; nucleotides outside the gene matches: 14. The CDR3 runs to 17 residues. Germline V gene sequence: CDR1 SGHNT, CDR2 YYREEE (reference sequence). The CDR3 DNA is TGTGCCAGCAGCTCCGAGTGGGCTAGCGGTACCTCAGATACGCAGTATTTT. Translating gives CASSSEWASGTSDTQYF.

This chain links TRBV6-5 with TRBJ2-7; unclear D gene. Germline CDR1 and CDR2: MNHEY and SVGAGI. The CDR3 is 14 residues long. V was cut by 6 bases and J by 4 bases, with 16 bases left in between. CDR3 protein: CASRNVGPGYEQYF. The CDR3 nucleotides are TGTGCCAGCAGGAATGTGGGTCCCGGGTACGAGCAGTACTTC.

This sequence joins TRBV28 and TRBJ2-1, with D tentatively TRBD1 (6 bases). The CDR3 contains 14 residues. V lost 3 bases and J lost 8, with 14 bases in between. CDR1 and CDR2 from the germline V gene are MDHEN and SYDVKM. CDR3 sequence reads: CASSLLMGADEQFF. The CDR3 DNA is TGTGCCAGCAGTTTGCTTATGGGGGCTGATGAGCAGTTCTTC.

The genes are TRBV5-4 and TRBJ2-7; D might be TRBD1 (6 bases). The CDR3 sequence is 13 residues long. Germline assignment: CDR1 SGHNT and CDR2 YYREEE (reference sequence). Trimming left V 0 bases short and J 3 bases short, with 7 bases between. CDR3: CASSLGTVYEQYF. DNA of the CDR3: TGTGCCAGCAGCTTGGGGACAGTCTACGAGCAGTACTTC.

The V call is TRBV28, the J call TRBJ1-3, with D perhaps TRBD1 (6 bases). Trimming removed 2 bases at V and 1 base at J, with 9 bases between. This CDR3 contains 15 residues. Germline V lookup: CDR1 MDHEN, CDR2 SYDVKM. The CDR3 here is CASSLRGASGNTIYF. The DNA of the CDR3 is TGTGCCAGCAGTTTAAGGGGGGCTTCTGGAAACACCATATATTTT.

This sequence joins TRBV5-8 and TRBJ1-5, with unresolved D. CDR3 length: 16 residues. The V end was cut by 1 base, the J end by 9 bases, with 20 bases between. The V gene's germline CDR1 is SGHTS and CDR2 YDEGEE. The CDR3 bases are TGTGCCAGCAGCTTGCCATTCAGCGGTCAGGATGTGCCCCAGCATTTT. Its translation is CASSLPFSGQDVPQHF.

V gene TRBV5-1 combines with J gene TRBJ2-7, with 8 bases that match TRBD1. This CDR3 has 19 residues. V lost 4 bases and J lost 1; bases outside the gene matches: 19. From germline, CDR1 is SGHRS and CDR2 YFSETQ. CDR3 sequence reads: CASSPQQGQGALKSYEQYF. In DNA form, the CDR3 reads TGCGCCAGCAGCCCACAACAGGGGCAGGGGGCATTAAAATCCTACGAGCAGTACTTC.

In its sample, this clone was seen once. The chain recombines TRBV27 with TRBJ2-3, with no clear D. The germline V and J ends were trimmed by 3 bases and 4 bases, with 5 bases remaining between them. The germline gives CDR1 MNHEY, CDR2 SMNVEV (reference sequence). The CDR3 contains 12 residues. The CDR3 here is CASSFLADTQYF. DNA for the CDR3: TGTGCCAGCAGTTTCCTCGCAGATACGCAGTATTTT.

The chain carries TRBV9 and TRBJ2-1; 8 bases map to TRBD2. V shed 4 bases, J shed 10 bases, and the junction held 10 bases outside the gene matches. This CDR3 spans 14 amino acids. CDR1 and CDR2 from the germline V gene are SGDLS and YYNGEE. CDR3 residues: CASSPGGPSGEQFF. The DNA of the CDR3 is TGTGCCAGCAGCCCGGGGGGGCCGTCTGGGGAGCAGTTCTTC.

The CDR3 DNA reads TGTGCCAGCAGTCCAAGGACGGACTCCTACGAGCAGTACTTC. Translation: CASSPRTDSYEQYF. The chain recombines TRBV7-9 with TRBJ2-7; D is ambiguous. The V gene lost 6 bases and the J gene lost 0 bases, with 12 bases spanning the gap. Looked up from germline, CDR1 is SEHNR and CDR2 is FQNEAQ (reference sequence). This CDR3 region has 14 residues. Together with reference TRBV7-9 and TRBJ2-7, the CDR3 gives the full variable domain: DTGVSQNPRHKITKRGQNVTFRCDPISEHNRLYWYRQTLGQGPEFLTYFQNEAQLEKSRLLSDRFSAERPKGSFSTLEIQRTEQGDSAMYLCASSPRTDSYEQYFGPGTRLTVT.

The chain has TRBV12-5 and TRBJ2-7; D is perhaps TRBD2 (7 bases). V lost 0 bases and J lost 4, with 13 bases in between. This CDR3 has 15 amino acids. Looked up from germline, CDR1 is LGHNT and CDR2 is FRNRAP. CDR3 DNA sequence: TGTGCTAGTGGTTTGGTAGGGGGGGACGGTTACGAGCAGTACTTC. This encodes CASGLVGGDGYEQYF.

The table lists this clone with a count of one. The V call is TRBV6-4, the J call TRBJ1-1, with D possibly being TRBD1 (6 bases). In germline, CDR1 is MRHNA, CDR2 SNTAGT. The germline V and J ends were trimmed by 5 bases and 4 bases, with 23 bases remaining between them. The CDR3 consists of 17 residues. The CDR3 spells CASSPEDGGGVATEAFF. Written as DNA, the CDR3 is TGTGCCAGCAGTCCTGAAGATGGGGGCGGAGTAGCCACTGAAGCTTTCTTT.

V gene TRBV19 combines with J gene TRBJ1-2, with a weak D call TRBD1 (5 bases). The CDR3 contains 17 residues. Germline-derived CDR1 and CDR2 are LNHDA and SQIVND (reference sequence). V was cut by 11 bases and J by 3 bases, with 28 bases left in between. CDR3: CAATSFYGAQGDYGYTF. CDR3 bases: TGTGCCGCCACCAGCTTCTACGGGGCCCAAGGGGACTATGGCTACACCTTC. Complete variable domain (other parts from reference TRBV19 and TRBJ1-2): DGGITQSPKYLFRKEGQNVTLSCEQNLNHDAMYWYRQDPGQGLRLIYYSQIVNDFQKGDIAEGYSVSREKKESFPLTVTSAQKNPTAFYLCAATSFYGAQGDYGYTFGSGTRLTVV.

V and J are TRBV27 and TRBJ1-5; a weak D match, TRBD1 (6 bases). The CDR3 is made up of 14 amino acids. Germline-derived CDR1 and CDR2 are MNHEY and SMNVEV (reference sequence). Trimming took 6 bases from V and 7 from J, leaving 16 bases between them. The CDR3 spells CASRTLQGEQPQHF. The CDR3 DNA is TGTGCCAGCAGGACCTTACAGGGAGAACAGCCCCAGCATTTT.

The CDR3 nucleotides read TGTGCCAGCAGCTTTGGTCGGACCTACGAGCAGTACTTC. It encodes CASSFGRTYEQYF. The V and J genes are TRBV5-5 and TRBJ2-7, with D hard to call. This CDR3 contains 13 residues. Germline values: CDR1 SGHKS, CDR2 YYEKEE (reference sequence). Trimming stripped 2 bases from V and 2 bases from J, with 8 bases between.